The clone carrying this T cell receptor beta chain occurred many times. An absence of ophthalmopathy progression within 18 months meant stable Graves' hyperthyroidism. Amplification of TCR beta CDR3 regions used RNA as the template. Initially, a first-round RT-PCR of the TCR CDR3 employed the HTBI primer set. MiXCR was run by TCRdb on the multiplex PCR reads, yielding one entry per CDR3 protein. Of some 740,000 distinct CDR3 sequences listed, 14% are singletons. This specimen belongs to a study of T cells in Graves' hyperthyroidism and ophthalmopathy. Study overall: Before any treatment, at initial diagnosis, peripheral blood was collected.

The CDR3 sequence is 14 residues long. V lost 1 base to trimming and J lost 7 bases, with 14 bases between them. This clonotype was obtained from a woman aged 18 to 35 with Graves' hyperthyroidism. The gene calls are TRBV12-3 or TRBV12-4 and TRBJ2-7; maybe TRBD2 (6 bases). The sequencing input was blood. CDR3 sequence (DNA): TGTGCCAGCAGTTTAGTAACTAGCTTGGGAGAGCAGTACTTC. Translated: CASSLVTSLGEQYF.